The 20 T cell receptor beta chains below all came from one sample that was sequenced in a study of T-cell reconstitution after alpha-beta-depleted transplantation in children. Unique molecular identifiers were incorporated when the TCRbeta library was constructed. TCRdb re-called the PCR reads with MiXCR, one entry per CDR3 protein. This sample has more than 400,000 distinct CDR3 sequences, with about an eighth found just once. The sequences come from PBMCs, mostly from graft donor cells, collected 180 days after TCRalphabeta/CD19-depleted stem cell transplant. Receptors were obtained from a female patient between 2 and 10 years old who had a stem cell transplant for aplastic anemia, so the T cells may come from the graft donor.

This clonotype was observed many times. The chain employs TRBV5-1 and TRBJ2-7; 8 bases line up with TRBD1. The CDR3 length is 14 residues. V was clipped by 4 bases and J by 3 bases; unmatched bases: 6. Germline loops: CDR1 SGHRS, CDR2 YFSETQ. CDR3: CASSKDRANYEQYF. As DNA, the CDR3 is TGCGCCAGCAGCAAGGACAGGGCCAACTACGAGCAGTACTTC.

The rearrangement links TRBV27 to TRBJ2-7; 9 bases map to TRBD1. Germline CDR1 reads MNHEY; CDR2 reads SMNVEV (reference sequence). Losses at the gene ends were 5 bases for V and 4 bases for J; bases not matched to a gene: 9. The CDR3 consists of 15 residues. The CDR3 sequence is CASSQQGAQDYEQYF. The CDR3 coding sequence is TGTGCCAGCAGTCAACAGGGGGCCCAAGATTACGAGCAGTACTTC.

In its sample, this clonotype was seen a few times. The rearrangement joins TRBV19 to TRBJ2-1, with a weak D call TRBD2 (6 bases). CDR3 length equals 15 residues. The germline V and J ends were trimmed by 4 bases and 4 bases, with 14 bases remaining between them. Germline V gene lookup returns CDR1 LNHDA and CDR2 SQIVND (reference sequence). The CDR3 here is CASSKVGGGYNEQFF. The CDR3 DNA follows: TGTGCCAGTAGTAAGGTCGGGGGAGGATACAATGAGCAGTTCTTC.

The chain carries TRBV6-1 and TRBJ1-1, with D tentatively TRBD1 (6 bases). Trimming stripped 5 bases from V and 9 bases from J, with 16 bases between. This CDR3 has 13 residues. Germline V gene sequence: CDR1 MNHNS, CDR2 SASEGT. CDR3 region: CASSRGGQGKAFF. The CDR3 bases are TGTGCCAGCAGTCGCGGGGGTCAGGGGAAAGCTTTCTTT.

This clonotype was observed a few times. This rearrangement joins TRBV10-3 to TRBJ2-2, with TRBD2 matching 9 bases. Trimming took 8 bases from V and 3 from J; bases not matched to a gene: 16. Germline V gene data show CDR1 as ENHRY and CDR2 as SYGVKD. The CDR3 covers 18 residues. As DNA, the CDR3 is TGTGCCATCCGCTTTAGCGGCGGGAGGGCCATCGACACCGGGGAGCTGTTTTTT. Amino acid sequence: CAIRFSGGRAIDTGELFF.

In this sample, this clonotype turned up a few times. This chain links TRBV20-1 with TRBJ1-5; 10 bases are shared with TRBD1. The CDR3 consists of 15 residues. The V segment lost 6 bases and the J segment 0 bases; nucleotides outside the gene matches: 5. Germline-derived CDR1 and CDR2 are DFQATT and SNEGSKA (reference sequence). The CDR3 nucleotides are TGCAGTGCCCGGACAGGGGGTAGTAGCAATCAGCCCCAGCATTTT. Translation gives CSARTGGSSNQPQHF.

The chain recombines TRBV7-9 with TRBJ2-7; weak D call: TRBD2 (5 bases). The CDR3 covers 13 residues. Germline V gene lookup returns CDR1 SEHNR and CDR2 FQNEAQ (reference sequence). V lost 1 base to trimming and J lost 6 bases, with 10 bases between them. The CDR3 DNA sequence: TGTGCCAGCAGCTTAGTCCCCCGGGGCGAGCAGTACTTC. Protein: CASSLVPRGEQYF.

This clonotype showed up just a few times. The chain uses TRBV7-2 and TRBJ2-7, with a weak D call TRBD1 (6 bases). CDR1 and CDR2 (germline): SGHTA, FQGNSA. The CDR3 totals 15 residues. Trimming took off 5 bases at V and 3 bases at J, with 17 bases between the two ends. CDR3 loop: CASSPGAGAFYEQYV. The CDR3 region has the DNA TGTGCCAGCAGCCCAGGAGCAGGGGCTTTCTACGAGCAGTACGTC.

In this sample, this clonotype turned up many times. The rearrangement uses TRBV7-2 and TRBJ2-1, with D possibly TRBD2 on 6 matching bases. This CDR3 has 16 amino acids. Germline V gene lookup returns CDR1 SGHTA and CDR2 FQGNSA. V was shortened by 5 bases and J by 0 bases, with 14 bases between the two germline ends. The CDR3 nucleotides are TGTGCCAGCAGCCCTGGGGGGAGGAGCTCCTACAATGAGCAGTTCTTC. Its protein is CASSPGGRSSYNEQFF. Looking up the rest from reference TRBV7-2 and TRBJ2-1 gives the full variable domain: GAGVSQSPSNKVTEKGKDVELRCDPISGHTALYWYRQSLGQGLEFLIYFQGNSAPDKSGLPSDRFSAERTGGSVSTLTIQRTQQEDSAVYLCASSPGGRSSYNEQFFGPGTRLTVL.

The V call is TRBV20-1, the J call TRBJ2-5, with D uncertain. V shed 0 bases and J shed 6 bases, with 5 bases lying between them. The CDR3 runs 11 residues. CDR1 and CDR2 (germline): DFQATT, SNEGSKA (reference sequence). As DNA, the CDR3 is TGCAGTGCTAGAGATATAAAGACCCAGTACTTC. Amino acids: CSARDIKTQYF.

The chain is built from TRBV7-2 and TRBJ2-7; 7 nucleotides match TRBD1. Germline values: CDR1 SGHTA, CDR2 FQGNSA. The CDR3 length is 13 residues. Trimming at V came to 4 bases and at J to 11 bases, leaving 11 bases not matched to a gene. CDR3 region: CASSYDRASEKYF. As DNA, the CDR3 is TGTGCCAGCAGCTACGACAGGGCTTCTGAAAAGTACTTC.

This clonotype was observed a few times. The chain links TRBV24-1 to TRBJ2-1; TRBD2 aligns across 14 bases. The CDR3 sequence is 20 residues long. V trimming: 0 bases; J trimming: 5 bases; junction bases outside the gene matches: 11. Germline V CDR1 and CDR2: KGHDR, SFDVKD. In nucleotides, the CDR3 is TGTGCCACCAGTGATTTGGGACTAGCGGGAGGACGTACAGCTAACAATGAGCAGTTCTTC. Amino acid sequence: CATSDLGLAGGRTANNEQFF.

This clonotype showed up just a few times. The rearrangement uses TRBV20-1 and TRBJ2-3, with TRBD2 matching over 8 bases. V lost 0 bases, J lost 5 bases, and 10 bases stayed unmatched. The CDR3 has 16 residues. Germline V gene sequence: CDR1 DFQATT, CDR2 SNEGSKA (reference sequence). The CDR3 loop is CSARDWSGGPRDTQYF. In DNA, the CDR3 is TGCAGTGCTAGAGATTGGTCGGGAGGGCCGAGAGATACGCAGTATTTT.

The chain recombines TRBV15 with TRBJ1-3; possibly TRBD1 for D (6 bases). CDR3 length: 14 residues. Between the trimmed V and J ends, which lost 1 base and 4 bases, there was a span of 8 bases. Germline CDR1 reads LNHNV; CDR2 reads YYDKDF (reference sequence). The CDR3 DNA reads as TGTGCCACCAGCAGAGGGACAGCCGGAAACACCATATATTTT. It specifies CATSRGTAGNTIYF.

The rearrangement joins TRBV7-2 to TRBJ2-1, with 10 bases fitting TRBD2. J gave up 8 bases and V 3 bases, and 7 bases lay outside the gene matches. The CDR3 runs to 15 residues. From germline, CDR1 is SGHTA and CDR2 FQGNSA. CDR3: CASSFERGGTYEQFF. The CDR3 nucleotides are TGTGCCAGCAGCTTTGAGCGGGGGGGGACCTATGAGCAGTTCTTC.

V is TRBV27 and J is TRBJ2-7; TRBD2 aligns across 7 bases. The germline gives CDR1 MNHEY, CDR2 SMNVEV (reference sequence). The ends lost 4 bases at V and 4 bases at J; junction bases unmatched: 10. CDR3 size: 15 residues. CDR3 nucleotides: TGTGCCAGCAGTTATAGCGGCGGGAGTCTTTACGAGCAGTACTTC. Residues: CASSYSGGSLYEQYF.

The chain combines TRBV4-3 with TRBJ1-3; D is possibly TRBD1 (6 bases). V lost 4 bases, J lost 7 bases, and 20 bases lay in between. This CDR3 has 16 residues. The germline gives CDR1 LGHNA, CDR2 YSLEER. The CDR3 here is CASSPQAGQRRNTIYF. The DNA for the CDR3 is TGCGCCAGCAGCCCCCAGGCAGGACAGCGGCGGAACACCATATATTTT.

The J gene is TRBJ2-1, the V gene TRBV18; 7 bases line up with TRBD2. The CDR3 sequence is 14 residues long. From germline, CDR1 is KGHSH and CDR2 LQKENI. With V trimmed by 4 bases and J by 6 bases, 6 bases remained unmatched. The CDR3 here is CASSRSGMANEQFF. The CDR3, as DNA: TGTGCCAGCTCACGGAGCGGGATGGCCAATGAGCAGTTCTTC.

The V and J genes are TRBV7-2 and TRBJ2-3; D is uncertain. The V and J ends lost 7 bases and 6 bases respectively, with 14 bases between them. This CDR3 has 13 amino acids. The germline CDR1 and CDR2 sequences are SGHTA and FQGNSA. In DNA, the CDR3 is TGTGCCAGCATGAATTGGTCCGGGGATACGCAGTATTTT. Its protein product is CASMNWSGDTQYF. Full variable domain (rest looked up from reference TRBV7-2 and TRBJ2-3): GAGVSQSPSNKVTEKGKDVELRCDPISGHTALYWYRQSLGQGLEFLIYFQGNSAPDKSGLPSDRFSAERTGGSVSTLTIQRTQQEDSAVYLCASMNWSGDTQYFGPGTRLTVL.

This clonotype was seen many times. The chain joins TRBV29-1 to TRBJ1-1; no clear D. The germline gives CDR1 SQVTM, CDR2 ANQGSEA. The CDR3 covers 15 residues. V was shortened by 4 bases and J by 0 bases, with 15 bases between the two germline ends. CDR3 protein: CSVARRQLMNTEAFF. The CDR3 DNA reads TGCAGCGTTGCCCGGCGGCAACTCATGAACACTGAAGCTTTCTTT.